Following are 9 T cell receptor beta chains from one sample sequenced in a study of shared clonotypes between healthy human individuals (TCRdb year 2020). CD8 naive samples consisted of CD45RO-negative cells that were positively selected for CCR7, yielding a CD45RA+CCR7+ population without TemRA cells. Library prep was done by the immunoSEQ multiplex PCR assay. This is the immuneACCESS table as TCRdb keeps it, with only in-frame sequences that have V and J called. A part of the clones is gone; compared with another copy, unresolved V genes explain less than half, and the rest is unexplained. The table for this sample lists just over 2,000,000 clones; roughly 95% of them were counted only once. Of the sample, 0.9% to 1.3% falls within the top ten clones. The sample comprised naive CD8+ T cells sorted from blood. The cell subset or site label, read with the paper, signifies: CD45RA+CCR7+. The source is a man aged 18-30 years in good health.

The chain employs TRBV13 and TRBJ1-5; D is undetermined. Germline CDR1 reads PRHDT; CDR2 reads FYEKMQ (reference sequence). V shed 0 bases and J shed 8 bases, with 8 bases lying between them. The CDR3 has 13 amino acids. CDR3 DNA: TGTGCCAGCAGCTTAGGCAGGACTAAGCCCCAGCATTTT. The encoded protein is CASSLGRTKPQHF.

This sequence joins TRBV7-6 and TRBJ2-2; a possible D gene is TRBD2 (5 bases). The CDR3 extends over 12 amino acids. The V end lost 5 bases, the J end lost 7 bases, and 8 bases lay between the germline ends. Germline V gene data show CDR1 as SGHVS and CDR2 as FNYEAQ. The CDR3 spells CASSPTSGELFF. CDR3 DNA sequence: TGTGCCAGCAGCCCAACTAGCGGGGAGCTGTTTTTT.

In this sample, this clone turned up once. The same CDR3 can be traced to other DNA sequences in this sample. The gene calls are TRBV7-9 and TRBJ1-1; perhaps TRBD1 as D (5 bases). Looked up from germline, CDR1 is SEHNR and CDR2 is FQNEAQ (reference sequence). V lost 0 bases and J lost 1, with 9 bases in between. The CDR3 length is 15 residues. CDR3 DNA: TGTGCCAGCAGCTTAGCCGGGGGGAAGAACACTGAAGCTTTCTTT. Translation gives CASSLAGGKNTEAFF. Using reference TRBV7-9 and TRBJ1-1 for the parts outside the CDR3, the full variable domain is DTGVSQNPRHKITKRGQNVTFRCDPISEHNRLYWYRQTLGQGPEFLTYFQNEAQLEKSRLLSDRFSAERPKGSFSTLEIQRTEQGDSAMYLCASSLAGGKNTEAFFGQGTRLTVV.

Concerning this clone itself: The germline gene is not matched at one end of the junction; a read error may be the cause. The DNA for the CDR3 is TGTGCCTGGAATAACGGGGGGCCCATCTTC. It is translated as CAWNNGGPIF. The rearrangement uses TRBV30 and TRBJ2-1; TRBD2 might be the D (7 bases). This CDR3 spans 10 amino acids. CDR1 is GTSNPN and CDR2 is SVGIG in the germline V gene (reference sequence).

The chain recombines TRBV11-2 with TRBJ2-7; 8 bases fit TRBD2. CDR3 size: 15 residues. Germline V gene data show CDR1 as SGHAT and CDR2 as FQNNGV. After removal of 5 bases from V and 0 bases from J, the junction contained 6 bases not matched to a gene. The CDR3: CASSQLAGRSYEQYF. Here the CDR3 DNA reads TGTGCCAGCAGCCAATTAGCGGGGCGCTCCTACGAGCAGTACTTC. The full variable domain, rest sourced from reference TRBV11-2 and TRBJ2-7, is EAGVAQSPRYKIIEKRQSVAFWCNPISGHATLYWYQQILGQGPKLLIQFQNNGVVDDSQLPKDRFSAERLKGVDSTLKIQPAKLEDSAVYLCASSQLAGRSYEQYFGPGTRLTVT.

Comment on this clone: Other DNA variants within this sample encode the same CDR3. The chain couples TRBV6-5 to TRBJ2-2, with no clear D. Looked up from germline, CDR1 is MNHEY and CDR2 is SVGAGI. V lost 4 bases and J lost 5, with 5 bases in between. The CDR3 consists of 12 residues. The CDR3 loop reads CASSSLTGELFF. In DNA, the CDR3 is TGTGCCAGCAGTTCCTTAACCGGGGAGCTGTTTTTT.

The chain joins TRBV10-2 to TRBJ2-7; 7 bases are shared with TRBD1. The length of the CDR3 is 13 residues. Germline CDR1 is WSHSY and CDR2 is SAAADI. V lost 8 bases and J lost 3; bases outside the gene matches: 7. The CDR3 reads CASSGPGGYEQYF. CDR3 nucleotide sequence: TGCGCCAGCTCGGGACCAGGGGGCTACGAGCAGTACTTC.

This chain links TRBV11-1 with TRBJ2-7, with D perhaps matching TRBD1 or TRBD2 (5 bases each). The CDR3 contains 12 residues. The germline V gene encodes CDR1 SGHAT and CDR2 FQDESV (reference sequence). V lost 6 bases, J lost 3 bases, and 9 bases lay in between. The DNA of the CDR3 is TGTGCCAGCAGGGGGGACCTCTACGAGCAGTACTTC. Translated: CASRGDLYEQYF.

This chain connects TRBV30 to TRBJ1-3, with 9 nucleotides matching TRBD1. Germline assignment: CDR1 GTSNPN and CDR2 SVGIG (reference sequence). The junction had 8 bases not matched to a gene; V was cut back by 2 bases and J by 0 bases. This CDR3 region has 17 residues. The CDR3 nucleotides are TGTGCCTGGAGTTCGGAAAACAGGGGGCTCTCTGGAAACACCATATATTTT. Translating it yields CAWSSENRGLSGNTIYF.